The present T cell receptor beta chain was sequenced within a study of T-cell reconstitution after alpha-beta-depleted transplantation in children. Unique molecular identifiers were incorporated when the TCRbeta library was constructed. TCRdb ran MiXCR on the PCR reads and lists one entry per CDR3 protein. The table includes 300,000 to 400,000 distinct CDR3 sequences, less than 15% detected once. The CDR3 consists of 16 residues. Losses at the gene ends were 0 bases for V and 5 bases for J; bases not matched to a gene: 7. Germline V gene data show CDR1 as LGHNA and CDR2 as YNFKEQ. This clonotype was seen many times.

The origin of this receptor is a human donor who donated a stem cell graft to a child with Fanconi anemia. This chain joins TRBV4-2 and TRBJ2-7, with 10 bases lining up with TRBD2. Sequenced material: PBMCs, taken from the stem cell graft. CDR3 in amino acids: CASSQDVTSGVNEQYF. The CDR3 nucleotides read TGTGCCAGCAGCCAAGATGTTACTAGCGGGGTTAACGAGCAGTACTTC.